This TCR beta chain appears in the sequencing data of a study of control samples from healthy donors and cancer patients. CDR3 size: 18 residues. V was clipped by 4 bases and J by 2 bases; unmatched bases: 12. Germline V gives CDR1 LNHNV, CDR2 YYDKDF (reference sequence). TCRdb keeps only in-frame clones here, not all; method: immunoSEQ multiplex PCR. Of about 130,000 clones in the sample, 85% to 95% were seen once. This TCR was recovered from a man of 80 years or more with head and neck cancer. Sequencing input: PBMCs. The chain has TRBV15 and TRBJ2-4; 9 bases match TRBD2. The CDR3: CATSIGGAASGTKNIQYF. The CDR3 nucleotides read TGTGCCACCAGCATTGGAGGGGCGGCTAGCGGGACCAAAAACATTCAGTACTTC.